The rows below give T cell receptor beta chains drawn from one sample of a study of cytomegalovirus exposure and HLA in healthy donors. Assay: immunoSEQ multiplex PCR; the TCRdb copy retains only in-frame clones and omits some. The profile covers 150,000 to 200,000 clones, with about 75% appearing a single time and about 7.7% taken by the ten largest. Material for sequencing was PBMCs. The receptors stem from a woman in her forties in good health and CMV-seropositive. Both conserved end residues are part of each CDR3. Fields, in order: J gene, clone size, D gene, V gene, CDR3 protein, CDR3 DNA. D genes are given only for firm matches. Size is stated for part of the rows, as once, few or many counts, or as a class when the clone is expanded.

>TRBJ1-2|NA|NA|TRBV19
CASSMPGRQRGYGYTF
TGTGCCAGTAGTATGCCGGGGCGGCAGAGGGGGTATGGCTACACCTTC
>TRBJ2-3|NA|NA|TRBV5-4
CASSLGPGLTTQYF
TGTGCCAGCAGCTTGGGCCCGGGACTGACTACGCAGTATTTT
>TRBJ2-7|NA|TRBD1|TRBV11-1
CASSLRQGAHEQYF
TGTGCCAGCAGCTTAAGACAGGGGGCCCACGAGCAGTACTTC
>TRBJ2-3|NA|NA|TRBV7-2
CASSLTQRGGAVTDTQYF
TGTGCCAGCAGCTTAACTCAGAGGGGGGGGGCAGTCACAGATACGCAGTATTTT
>TRBJ2-1|once|TRBD2|TRBV5-1
CASSLSGRNNEQFF
TGCGCCAGCAGCTTGAGCGGGAGAAACAATGAGCAGTTCTTC
>TRBJ2-7|NA|TRBD1|TRBV6-1
CASSAYGQGSEQYF
TGTGCCAGCAGCGCCTACGGACAGGGCAGCGAGCAGTACTTC
>TRBJ2-5|NA|TRBD1|TRBV18
CASSPGQGVSLSLETQYF
TGTGCCAGCTCACCTGGACAGGGGGTTTCCCTAAGTCTCGAGACCCAGTACTTC
>TRBJ2-7|NA|NA|TRBV5-1
CASSPGTPRIDEQYF
TGCGCCAGCAGCCCAGGGACTCCGAGGATCGACGAGCAGTACTTC
>TRBJ2-1|NA|NA|TRBV6-1
CASSEEAAGYSYNEQFF
TGTGCCAGCAGTGAAGAAGCTGCAGGATACTCCTACAATGAGCAGTTCTTC
>TRBJ2-6|few|TRBD2|TRBV5-1
CASSSGGSGANVLTF
TGCGCCAGCAGCTCGGGGGGGTCCGGGGCCAACGTCCTGACTTTC
>TRBJ1-3|NA|NA|TRBV28
CASSFDQVSGNTIYF
TGTGCCAGCAGTTTTGATCAGGTCTCTGGAAACACCATATATTTT
>TRBJ2-5|few|NA|TRBV29-1
CSVEVFVRERTQYF
TGCAGCGTTGAAGTCTTCGTGAGGGAGCGGACCCAGTACTTC
>TRBJ2-5|NA|TRBD2|TRBV27
CASSLAGGPRETQYF
TGTGCCAGCAGCTTAGCGGGAGGGCCGCGGGAGACCCAGTACTTC
>TRBJ1-2|NA|NA|TRBV5-6
CASSLFANYGYTF
TGTGCCAGCAGCTTGTTCGCTAACTATGGCTACACCTTC
>TRBJ2-7|NA|TRBD1|TRBV28
CASSRWDRGEDEQYF
TGTGCCAGCAGCCGCTGGGACAGGGGAGAGGACGAGCAGTACTTC
>TRBJ2-7|few|TRBD1|TRBV5-8
CASSRTGGLPNYEQYF
TGTGCCAGCAGCCGCACAGGGGGCCTTCCAAACTACGAGCAGTACTTC
>TRBJ2-7|NA|TRBD1|TRBV28
CASSFYPDRGIEQYF
TGTGCCAGCAGTTTTTATCCGGACAGGGGGATCGAGCAGTACTTC
>TRBJ1-1|few|NA|TRBV2
CASSEARGARNTEAFF
TGTGCCAGCAGTGAAGCGCGGGGGGCGCGGAACACTGAAGCTTTCTTT
>TRBJ2-1|NA|NA|TRBV21-1
CASSKYPGTSYNEQFF
TGTGCCAGCAGCAAATACCCCGGGACTAGCTACAATGAGCAGTTCTTC
>TRBJ1-1|NA|NA|TRBV4-2
CASSPGTPNTEAFF
TGTGCCAGCAGCCCCGGGACACCTAACACTGAAGCTTTCTTT
>TRBJ2-2|few|NA|TRBV7-2
CASSLGRLSGELFF
TGTGCCAGCAGCTTAGGACGACTGAGCGGGGAGCTGTTTTTT
>TRBJ1-1|few|NA|TRBV11-2
CASSLEVRPNTEAFF
TGTGCCAGCAGCTTAGAGGTCAGGCCGAACACTGAAGCTTTCTTT
>TRBJ2-1|NA|TRBD2|TRBV7-2
CASRRETTSGSYNEQFF
TGTGCCAGCAGAAGAGAAACGACTAGCGGCTCCTACAATGAGCAGTTCTTC
>TRBJ2-5|NA|TRBD2|TRBV7-7
CASSLGLGYQETQYF
TGTGCTAGCAGCTTAGGACTAGGGTACCAAGAGACCCAGTACTTC
>TRBJ2-1|NA|NA|TRBV28
CASSSRLAATYNEQFF
TGTGCCAGCAGTTCCCGGTTAGCGGCCACCTACAATGAGCAGTTCTTC
>TRBJ1-4|NA|TRBD1|TRBV30
CAWSPKTGSIEKLFF
TGTGCCTGGAGTCCTAAGACAGGGTCGATTGAAAAACTGTTTTTT
>TRBJ2-7|NA|TRBD2|TRBV4-1
CASSHRLAGGYEQYF
TGCGCCAGCAGCCATAGACTAGCGGGAGGCTACGAGCAGTACTTC
>TRBJ1-4|NA|NA|TRBV7-2
CASSRQQGTTNEKLFF
TGTGCCAGCAGCCGGCAACAGGGAACAACTAATGAAAAACTGTTTTTT